A single sample gave rise to the 20 T cell receptor beta chains below, sequenced in a study of T cells expressing NK-cell markers. TCRdb re-called the 5' RACE reads; one entry per CDR3 protein, DNA not given. The table lists about 460,000 distinct CDR3 sequences. Sequenced sample: blood T cells: a sorted CD56 or NKG2C T cell subset, CD4+ or CD8+ T cells, or bulk PBMC T cells (not recorded which). The receptors originated from a woman aged 45-60 years in good health.

The V and J genes are TRBV24-1 and TRBJ2-5; TCRdb reports TRBD2, a call that lacks DNA to check it against. Germline assignment: CDR1 KGHDR and CDR2 SFDVKD. This CDR3 is built from 14 residues. CDR3 sequence reads: CATSGRTSGATQYF.

V is TRBV4-1 and J is TRBJ2-1. Looked up from germline, CDR1 is MGHRA and CDR2 is YSYEKL. This CDR3 contains 13 residues. CDR3 amino acids: CASSPYTYNEQFF.

The chain employs TRBV5-1 and TRBJ2-6. Germline CDR1 and CDR2: SGHRS and YFSETQ. The length of the CDR3 is 16 residues. The CDR3 sequence: CASSSGLFSGANVLTF.

The chain recombines TRBV12-3 or TRBV12-4 with TRBJ2-1; TCRdb calls TRBD1, which cannot be checked without DNA. CDR3 size: 15 residues. CDR3 amino acids: CASSFYRGRNNEQFF.

The rearrangement uses TRBV19 and TRBJ2-6. The CDR3 extends over 16 amino acids. CDR1 and CDR2 from the germline V gene are LNHDA and SQIVND (reference sequence). CDR3: CASSIRSARGANVLTF.

V and J are TRBV6-5 and TRBJ2-5; the D call of TRBD2 rests on TCRdb alone, since no DNA is present to check it. This CDR3 spans 17 amino acids. Germline-derived CDR1 and CDR2 are MNHEY and SVGAGI. This chain's CDR3 is CASSYSQTSGAGKTQYF.

This chain connects TRBV24-1 to TRBJ2-2; TCRdb gives TRBD1 as the D gene, but with no DNA this cannot be confirmed. There are 17 residues in the CDR3. The germline CDR1 and CDR2 sequences are KGHDR and SFDVKD. CDR3 protein: CATSDLPGTGGSGELFF.

The chain uses TRBV6-4 and TRBJ2-3. CDR1 is MRHNA and CDR2 is SNTAGT in the germline V gene. This CDR3 spans 13 amino acids. This chain's CDR3 is CASSEESTDTQYF.

The chain is built from TRBV15 and TRBJ2-7. From germline, CDR1 is LNHNV and CDR2 YYDKDF (reference sequence). The CDR3 has 14 amino acids. The CDR3 is CATSRRGTTYEQYF.

The genes are TRBV5-6 and TRBJ1-3; TCRdb selects TRBD1, and the lack of DNA leaves this call unchecked. CDR1 and CDR2 (germline): SGHDT, YYEEEE. The CDR3 extends over 14 amino acids. The CDR3 here is CASSTGTGRNTIYF.

The chain is built from TRBV12-3 or TRBV12-4 and TRBJ2-5; TCRdb lists TRBD2, though no DNA is available to test this call. The CDR3 loop spans 14 amino acids. The CDR3 spells CASRRDPASETQYF.

The chain has TRBV11-3 and TRBJ2-2; TCRdb outputs TRBD1, but without DNA this stays unchecked. The CDR3 contains 17 residues. Germline V gene data show CDR1 as SGHNT and CDR2 as YENEEA. The CDR3: CASSPGGGRQNTGELFF.

The V gene is TRBV5-6, the J gene TRBJ2-5; TCRdb lists TRBD1, though no DNA is available to test this call. Germline loops: CDR1 SGHDT, CDR2 YYEEEE. The length of the CDR3 is 14 residues. The CDR3 region is CASSSGDGQETQYF.

This chain joins TRBV5-1 and TRBJ1-2; TCRdb's assignment of TRBD1 cannot be checked, as there is no DNA. Germline V gene sequence: CDR1 SGHRS, CDR2 YFSETQ. The length of the CDR3 is 14 residues. The chain's CDR3 is CASSFGGADYGYTF.

The rearrangement links TRBV14 to TRBJ1-1. There are 13 residues in the CDR3. Per germline, CDR1 SGHDN and CDR2 FVKESK. Here the CDR3 reads CASSWNPNTEAFF.

The chain uses TRBV29-1 and TRBJ2-2; no DNA is available, so the TRBD2 call from TCRdb remains unchecked. This CDR3 contains 14 residues. Germline V gene data show CDR1 as SQVTM and CDR2 as ANQGSEA. The CDR3 is CSVAKLGGTGELFF.

The V call is TRBV24-1, the J call TRBJ2-7. In germline, CDR1 is KGHDR, CDR2 SFDVKD. The CDR3 sequence is 12 residues long. CDR3 sequence reads: CATSDFRNEQYF.

The gene calls are TRBV29-1 and TRBJ1-2. Germline V CDR1 and CDR2: SQVTM, ANQGSEA. This CDR3 is built from 14 residues. The CDR3 loop is CSVEVNGGLGGYTF.

This chain uses TRBV6-2 or TRBV6-3 with TRBJ2-6; there is no DNA to check the TCRdb D call of TRBD2. This CDR3 contains 13 residues. Germline lookup yields CDR1 MNHEY and CDR2 SVGEGT. The chain's CDR3 is CASGTVGANVLTF.

The V gene is TRBV14, the J gene TRBJ2-5; the TCRdb call, TRBD1, lacks DNA for checking. The CDR3 runs 17 residues. CDR1 is SGHDN, CDR2 FVKESK, per germline. CDR3 region: CASSPINRGRNQETQYF.